These 12 T cell receptor beta chains share one sample of origin, sequenced in a study of vaccination effects on CD4 cells after COVID-19. Data came from immunoSEQ multiplex PCR; TCRdb stores just in-frame clones and leaves some out. The sample holds 70,000 or so clones, roughly 74% seen once. Within the ViraFEST assay, antigen-specific CD4+ T cells underwent expansion with viral peptide pools prior to sequencing. Subsequent to a culture period of 10 to 11 days, CD4+ T cells were isolated. Neither prior SARS-CoV-2 infection nor positive nucleocapsid antibodies were present in the vaccine recipients. These receptors are not linked to any known antigen. Sequences were derived from CD4+ T cells from PBMCs cultured with HCoV-NL63 spike peptides, sampled before COVID-19 vaccination. The receptors stem from a human donor who received a COVID-19 vaccine.

This clone was detected only a few times. The V and J genes are TRBV7-2 and TRBJ1-6; the D is unclear. Trimming removed 2 bases from V and 7 bases from J, with 12 bases in between. The CDR3 spans 15 residues. The germline gives CDR1 SGHTA, CDR2 FQGNSA. CDR3 protein: CASSLYGRGNSPLHF. The CDR3, as DNA: TGTGCCAGCAGCTTATATGGGCGGGGAAATTCACCCCTCCACTTT.

This chain joins TRBV24-1 and TRBJ2-2, with D uncertain. This CDR3 has 15 amino acids. Trimming stripped 5 bases from V and 5 bases from J, with 14 bases between. The germline V gene has CDR1 KGHDR and CDR2 SFDVKD. CDR3 region: CATSGTSGRTGELFF. The CDR3 nucleotides read TGTGCCACCAGTGGGACCTCTGGGCGGACCGGGGAGCTGTTTTTT.

In its sample, this clone is large (0.1 to 1%). V usage is TRBV11-2 and J usage is TRBJ2-7; 8 bases are shared with TRBD1. V lost 5 bases, J lost 4 bases, and 4 bases stayed unmatched. The germline CDR1 and CDR2 sequences are SGHAT and FQNNGV. The CDR3 covers 13 residues. CDR3 bases: TGTGCCAGCAGCCGACAGGGGCGGTACGAGCAGTACGTC. This sequence encodes CASSRQGRYEQYV.

The V and J genes are TRBV5-1 and TRBJ1-6; 9 bases map to TRBD1. The V and J ends lost 4 bases and 10 bases, in that order; junction bases with no gene match: 15. CDR1 and CDR2 (germline): SGHRS, YFSETQ. This CDR3 is 17 amino acids long. The CDR3 spells CASSANLPGQGGSPLHF. CDR3 nucleotides: TGCGCCAGCAGCGCAAATTTGCCGGGACAGGGAGGATCACCCCTCCACTTT.

This clone has only one observation. This chain links TRBV2 with TRBJ2-1; 14 nucleotides agree with TRBD2. The CDR3 covers 16 residues. Germline V lookup: CDR1 SNHLY, CDR2 FYNNEI. After removal of 6 bases from V and 5 bases from J, the junction contained 6 bases not matched to a gene. CDR3 in amino acids: CASRRLGLAGDNEQFF. For the CDR3, the DNA is TGTGCCAGCAGGAGGTTGGGACTAGCGGGGGACAATGAGCAGTTCTTC.

This clone has only a few counts. The rearrangement uses TRBV19 and TRBJ2-2; possibly TRBD2 for D (5 bases). V gave up 0 bases and J gave up 5 bases, with 10 bases separating them. The germline V gene has CDR1 LNHDA and CDR2 SQIVND (reference sequence). This CDR3 has 15 residues. CDR3 amino acids: CASSIDYGGTGELFF. Written as DNA, the CDR3 is TGTGCCAGTAGTATAGATTACGGCGGGACCGGGGAGCTGTTTTTT.

The chain has TRBV18 and TRBJ2-5; D is undetermined. The CDR3 runs 11 residues. Germline CDR1 reads KGHSH; CDR2 reads LQKENI. The V end lost 3 bases, the J end lost 5 bases, and 4 bases lay between the germline ends. CDR3 DNA sequence: TGTGCCAGCTCACCGGGCGAGACCCAGTACTTC. Its protein is CASSPGETQYF.

The V call is TRBV18, the J call TRBJ2-6; possibly TRBD1 or TRBD2 for D (6 bases each). This CDR3 comprises 17 residues. CDR1 and CDR2 (germline): KGHSH, LQKENI. The germline V and J ends were trimmed by 5 bases and 3 bases, with 17 bases remaining between them. The CDR3 is CASSSTLGGSGANVLTF. CDR3 nucleotides: TGTGCCAGCTCAAGTACACTGGGGGGCAGTGGGGCCAACGTCCTGACTTTC. The full variable domain, in which reference TRBV18 and TRBJ2-6 provide the parts outside the CDR3, is NAGVMQNPRHLVRRRGQEARLRCSPMKGHSHVYWYRQLPEEGLKFMVYLQKENIIDESGMPKERFSAEFPKEGPSILRIQQVVRGDSAAYFCASSSTLGGSGANVLTFGAGSRLTVL.

The chain recombines TRBV5-1 with TRBJ2-1, with TRBD2 identical over 14 bases. Trimming at V came to 3 bases and at J to 15 bases, leaving 5 bases not matched to a gene. Per the germline V gene, CDR1 is SGHRS and CDR2 is YFSETQ. The length of the CDR3 is 13 residues. The CDR3, as DNA: TGCGCCAGCAGCTCCGGACTAGCGGGGGGCATGTTCTTC. It specifies CASSSGLAGGMFF.

This rearrangement joins TRBV7-7 to TRBJ1-3; D is uncertain. This CDR3 contains 13 residues. Germline CDR1 and CDR2: SSHAT and FNYEAQ (reference sequence). Trimming cost V 5 bases and J 4 bases, with 9 bases left between them. CDR3 DNA: TGTGCCAGCAGCGAATCTTACGGAAACACCATATATTTT. Its translation is CASSESYGNTIYF.

V gene TRBV6-6 combines with J gene TRBJ2-6; maybe TRBD1 (5 bases). Per the germline V gene, CDR1 is MNHNY and CDR2 is SVGAGI (reference sequence). V was pared by 2 bases and J by 2 bases, with 10 bases between. The CDR3 runs to 16 residues. CDR3 sequence: CASSYTLGAGANVLTF. The CDR3 DNA sequence: TGTGCCAGCAGTTACACTCTAGGGGCTGGGGCCAACGTCCTGACTTTC.

This rearrangement joins TRBV7-3 to TRBJ2-3; 10 nucleotides align to TRBD1. With 5 bases clipped from V and 5 bases from J, the junction kept 7 bases outside the gene matches. The germline CDR1 and CDR2 sequences are SGHTA and FQGTGA. CDR3 length: 15 amino acids. CDR3 coding DNA: TGTGCCAGCAGCCGACTGACAGGGGGCTTAGATACGCAGTATTTT. This encodes CASSRLTGGLDTQYF.